Ten or more counts support the clone carrying this T cell receptor (beta chain). Using its own MiXCR run on the RT-PCR reads, TCRdb lists one record per CDR3 protein. This sample has 700,000 to 800,000 distinct CDR3 sequences; about 18% occur once, and the top ten carry roughly 10%. The data derive from a study of response to subunit inactivated influenza vaccine. This receptor was identified in a man between 45 and 60 years old who received an inactivated influenza vaccine. The starting material was PBMCs from blood, obtained around 5 days after vaccination.

This CDR3 reads CASSQEQAYYNEQFF. The CDR3 DNA reads as TGCGCCAGCAGCCAAGAACAGGCTTACTACAATGAGCAGTTCTTC. V gene TRBV4-3 combines with J gene TRBJ2-1; TRBD1 might be the D (5 bases). Trimming pared 0 bases from V and 3 bases from J, leaving 9 bases between. CDR1 and CDR2 (germline): LGHNA, YSLEER. The CDR3 sequence is 15 residues long.